Given below is one T cell receptor (beta chain) in context. As yet, its antigen is unknown. These data come from a study of T cells after yellow fever vaccination. As for the study in general: Fractions with few cells were prepared using SMART-Seq v4 Ultra Low Input. Notes on the study in general: Abundant clonotypes from the bulk population could have been carried over as contaminants into FACS-sorted repertoires. Overall, a small share of clonotypes was seen in both CD4 and CD8 compartments.

This CDR3 has 13 amino acids. Trimming took 6 bases from V and 0 from J, leaving 9 bases between them. A single record per CDR3 protein comes from TCRdb applying MiXCR to the 5' RACE reads. The sample has 170,000 or so distinct CDR3 sequences, around 9.3% seen once. The source is a man between 18 and 29 years old who received the YFV17D yellow fever vaccine. The sample here was CD8+ T cells sorted from PBMCs, taken 45 days after the yellow fever booster vaccination. The chain uses TRBV12-3 or TRBV12-4 and TRBJ2-7; TRBD1 is a possible D gene (5 bases). CDR3 protein: CASRPDSSYEQYF. The CDR3 bases are TGTGCCAGCAGACCTGACAGCTCCTACGAGCAGTACTTC.